Described below is a single T cell receptor (beta chain) sequence and its context. Its target antigen remains unknown. Base qualities were left out, and no much larger clone turns up one base away. These data come from a study of identical twins (dated by TCRdb to about 2016). Describing the broader study: TCR alpha and beta repertoires from monozygotic twins, unrelated adults of various ages and cord blood were deep-sequenced to test whether fetal clonotypes persist. To rule out contamination, replicate twin experiments were performed at different times with different library preparation protocols. The research as a whole found: Because the same donors could not be followed over many years, the conclusions relied on cross-sectional statistical analysis. Fewer insertions were carried by abundant cord blood beta clonotypes; a weaker similar trend was observed in young adult naive repertoires, while no such trend was observed in memory repertoires. In beta out-of-frame sequences, excess twin sharing was weaker, because having fewer shared sequences lowered the signal-to-noise ratio. In monozygotic twins, out-of-frame TCR alpha sharing was systematically underestimated by recombination models, although the models agreed with sharing between unrelated individuals. Zero-insertion analyses could be partly confounded by invariant T cells such as MAIT and iNKT, although diverse VJ usage argued against such confounding for most clonotypes. Compared with coincidental sharing between unrelated individuals, an excess of low generation-probability sequences was observed among out-of-frame TCR alpha sequences shared between twins.

Library preparation used 5' RACE. Instrument used: Illumina HiSeq 2000. Template switching introduced a universal primer binding site; the final cDNA contained a unique molecular identifier, enabling accurate counting of TCR cDNA molecules. First-strand cDNA for TCR alpha and beta chains was synthesized from specific primers in the conserved constant-segment region. To control for contamination, every cDNA library carried two barcodes: a SMART-Mk sample barcode plus Illumina barcodes. TruSeq adapter sequences along with Illumina sample barcodes were introduced in two successive PCR steps. Sequencing of the TCR alpha and beta cDNA libraries was done on the Illumina HiSeq platform using custom primers. The authors' analysis ran thus. Unique molecular identifiers were extracted from raw reads with MiGEC, and CDR3 positions were determined with MiXCR. Recombination models were inferred per individual with the repgenHMM and IGoR tools using an EM algorithm. Shared clonotypes were analyzed with the tcR package in R, and sharing was normalized by the product of cloneset sizes. To study raw recombination without the effects of thymic and clonal selection, out-of-frame nonproductive sequences were analyzed. In-frame beta chains were kept once TCRdb had trimmed the public reads at Q25 with fastp and called clones with MiXCR. Every entry covers one CDR3 protein and lists the most common genes and DNA from its rows. V and J calls and clone size were set by TCRdb, not the authors. A total of some 690,000 distinct CDR3 sequences appear in this sample, about 20% of them only once. 4.3% of the sample lies in the top ten.

The germline V gene supplies CDR1 SGDLS and CDR2 YYNGEE. Including the terminal cysteine and phenylalanine, the CDR3 comprises 11 residues. Only CDR3 DNA is held: 33 bases, read in frame from base 1. The germline ends are 4 bases apart after V is trimmed by 0 bases and J by 9 bases. Every donor in the study was a healthy Caucasian. Three pairs of female monozygotic twins, all aged roughly 18 to 30 years, made up the twin cohort. Peripheral blood mononuclear cells were used as the source from which RNA for TCR libraries was isolated. This sample was also put to use in a study of T cells expressing NK-cell markers. From that second study: In sorted CD3+CD56+NKG2C+, CD3+CD56+NKG2C- and CD3+CD56-NKG2C+ T-cell subsets from several donors, TCR beta-chain repertoires were profiled. Of the eight sequenced donors, seven were found to be HCMV-seropositive and one was found to be HCMV-seronegative. In several experiments an anti-gammadeltaTCR antibody was added to restrict sorting to alphabetaTCR-expressing T cells. In 5 to 7 donors, the dominant CD3+CD56+NKG2C+ clonotypes ranked among the top 10 CD8+ clonotypes, making up roughly 1.0-8% of CD8+ T cells. Those dominant clonotypes were again the most abundant among CD3+CD56-NKG2C+ cells in several donors, at about 25-60.1%. It remained unclear whether the expanded NKG2C-expressing T cell clones were specific for HCMV antigens. Randomly selected healthy volunteers, three men and five women, were used as the eight sequenced donors. HCMV-specific IgG was detected in serum with a commercial ELISA kit to determine HCMV serostatus. For a handful of donors, bulk peripheral blood T-cell repertoires were also sequenced from unsorted PBMC. MIGEC was used to demultiplex reads and group the reads by UMI, and MiTCR was used to assemble and quantify clonotypes. Only TCR cDNA sequences supported by at least two reads were kept to exclude erroneous sequences. The tcR package was used for downstream repertoire analysis, with clonotypes matched between fractions based on CDR3 nucleotide sequence plus V segment. VDJmatch was used to annotate antigen specificity against VDJdb, with one amino acid substitution in CDR3 allowed.

Recombination joined TRBV9 with TRBJ2-1, with the D gene not confidently named. The receptor comes from a woman aged 18-30 years in good health. The sequencing sample was made of PBMCs. In nucleotides, the sequence is TGTGCCAGCAGCGTAGATGGTGAGCAGTTCTTC. Its translation is CASSVDGEQFF. Joined to the reference TRBV9 and TRBJ2-1 proteins, this CDR3 gives the full variable domain: DSGVTQTPKHLITATGQRVTLRCSPRSGDLSVYWYQQSLDQGLQFLIQYYNGEERAKGNILERFSAQQFPDLHSELNLSSLELGDSALYFCASSVDGEQFFGPGTRLTVL.